The rows below give T cell receptor beta chains drawn from one sample of a study of CD8+CD57+ T cells in acquired aplastic anemia. TCRdb recomputed calls from the reads with MiXCR, one row per CDR3 protein. This sample has about 220,000 distinct CDR3 sequences, with 34% found just once. Source material: sorted CD4+, CD8+, or CD8+CD57+ T cells (not recorded which) from PBMCs. The source of these receptors is a human donor in good health, serving as a control. Each CDR3 is given without its conserved first and last residue. Each record gives: clone size, CDR3 length, J gene, V gene, CDR3 protein. A row's size may be missing; if present it is once, few, many or a size class.

>once|10|TRBJ2-3|TRBV19
ANQRVSDTQY
>few|12|TRBJ2-4|TRBV12-3/TRBV12-4
ASRRSLAKNIQY
>-|12|TRBJ2-1|TRBV13
ASSSLFRAPGQF
>-|11|TRBJ2-1|TRBV11-2
ASSPPGANEQF
>many|12|TRBJ1-2|TRBV20-1
SASPRTVYYGYT
>-|16|TRBJ2-3|TRBV5-4
ASSLLGLAGVPTDTQY
>many|11|TRBJ1-2|TRBV7-9
ASSLDLSGGYT
>once|13|TRBJ2-7|TRBV19
AKQSWSGGSYEQY
>few|12|TRBJ2-1|TRBV20-1
SATGLVNYNEQF
>-|10|TRBJ1-1|TRBV24-1
ATGGVGTEAF
>-|11|TRBJ1-1|TRBV20-1
SARVQGYGEAF
>many|12|TRBJ1-4|TRBV7-6
ASSLAGANEKLF
>-|11|TRBJ1-6|TRBV15
ATSGRANSPLH
>many|12|TRBJ1-2|TRBV2
AGSEVGYSYGYT
>-|13|TRBJ2-1|TRBV5-6
ASSFRDRGYNEQF